The present T cell receptor beta chain was sequenced within a study of T cell changes during pregnancy in multiple sclerosis. Sequenced by immunoSEQ multiplex PCR; TCRdb stores in-frame clones only, minus some. This sample carries tens of thousands of clones, around 92% of them seen once, and the ten largest clones take around 4.8%. Trimming shortened V by 3 bases and J by 0 bases, and 12 bases separated the two germline ends. Germline V gene data show CDR1 as MNHNS and CDR2 as SASEGT. The CDR3 spans 16 residues. The chain is built from TRBV6-1 and TRBJ1-5, with D perhaps TRBD1 (5 bases). The origin of this receptor is a female donor in good health, enrolled as a control in a pregnancy study. The sequencing here drew on peripheral blood, taken in the first trimester of pregnancy. CDR3 in amino acids: CASSDRQGYSNQPQHF. The DNA for the CDR3 is TGTGCCAGCAGTGACCGGCAGGGCTATAGCAATCAGCCCCAGCATTTT.